Presented here are 32 T cell receptor beta chains from one specimen sequenced in a study of shared clonotypes between healthy human individuals. Measured with immunoSEQ multiplex PCR; TCRdb has only the in-frame clones, and not every one. This table holds 2 million to 3 million clones, approximately 94% found once. The sequencing input was naive CD4+ T cells from PBMCs. Described subset: CD45RA+ positively selected. These receptor sequences come from a man between 18 and 29 years old in good health. Some clones in this sample may be carry-over from other donors' samples.

This sequence joins TRBV19 and TRBJ2-7, with 14 bases fitting TRBD2. The CDR3 runs 15 residues. V was clipped by 4 bases and J by 6 bases; unmatched bases: 5. Germline V gene data show CDR1 as LNHDA and CDR2 as SQIVND (reference sequence). The CDR3 DNA is TGTGCCAGTAGTACGGGACTAGCGGGAGCTTCCGAGCAGTACTTC. Translating it yields CASSTGLAGASEQYF.

The gene calls are TRBV6-1 and TRBJ1-2; maybe TRBD1 (5 bases). Trimming stripped 8 bases from V and 3 bases from J, with 16 bases between. From germline, CDR1 is MNHNS and CDR2 SASEGT. The CDR3 totals 14 residues. CDR3 in DNA: TGTGCCAGCCTCGACGGGTACAGGCACTATGGCTACACCTTC. This translates into CASLDGYRHYGYTF.

This clone has a handful of counts. This chain joins TRBV6-5 and TRBJ2-2; 7 bases match TRBD1. The CDR3 runs to 14 residues. Germline-derived CDR1 and CDR2 are MNHEY and SVGAGI. Trimming removed 7 bases from V and 6 bases from J; junction bases left unmatched: 8. The CDR3 DNA is TGTGCCAGCAACCTTCGACAGGGCGCCGGGGAGCTGTTTTTT. Its protein is CASNLRQGAGELFF.

The chain couples TRBV30 to TRBJ1-2; 7 bases are a match to TRBD1. J was trimmed by 8 bases and V by 0 bases; bases with no gene match: 6. In germline, CDR1 is GTSNPN, CDR2 SVGIG (reference sequence). The CDR3 length is 13 residues. CDR3 sequence: CAWSVQGKGGYTF. CDR3 coding DNA: TGTGCCTGGAGTGTACAGGGGAAGGGGGGCTACACCTTC.

The chain couples TRBV4-1 to TRBJ2-1; D may be TRBD2 (6 bases). V was shortened by 0 bases and J by 4 bases, with 16 bases between the two germline ends. Germline values: CDR1 MGHRA, CDR2 YSYEKL. The CDR3 length is 17 residues. CDR3 sequence: CASSQDTVAATYNEQFF. For the CDR3, the DNA is TGCGCCAGCAGCCAAGATACGGTAGCGGCTACTTACAATGAGCAGTTCTTC.

The chain combines TRBV28 with TRBJ2-2, with D possibly being TRBD1 (5 bases). Germline V gene lookup returns CDR1 MDHEN and CDR2 SYDVKM. This CDR3 region has 15 residues. Trimming pared 5 bases from V and 7 bases from J, leaving 17 bases between. CDR3 amino acids: CASSPLGALGGELFF. CDR3 in DNA: TGTGCCAGCAGTCCCCTTGGGGCGCTCGGCGGGGAGCTGTTTTTT.

For this clone: Other DNA sequences from this sample encode an identical CDR3 as well. This sequence joins TRBV9 and TRBJ2-3; D call uncertain. Looked up from germline, CDR1 is SGDLS and CDR2 is YYNGEE. This CDR3 is 14 amino acids long. Trimming cost V 0 bases and J 4 bases, with 9 bases left between them. CDR3 bases: TGTGCCAGCAGCGTAGGGGTTAGGGCAGATACGCAGTATTTT. This translates into CASSVGVRADTQYF.

This clone has a single count. The chain joins TRBV5-8 to TRBJ1-2, with no clear D. V was pared by 1 base and J by 5 bases, with 12 bases between. This CDR3 spans 14 amino acids. Germline CDR1 reads SGHTS; CDR2 reads YDEGEE. The CDR3 spells CASSLMGSRYGYTF. The DNA for the CDR3 is TGTGCCAGCAGCTTGATGGGCAGTCGGTATGGCTACACCTTC.

The chain recombines TRBV5-1 with TRBJ1-3, with D possibly being TRBD1 (5 bases). The CDR3 spans 15 residues. CDR1 is SGHRS, CDR2 YFSETQ, per germline. V gave up 4 bases and J gave up 2 bases, with 13 bases separating them. For the CDR3, the DNA is TGCGCCAGCAGCCAATCCCAGGGCCCTGGAAACACCATATATTTT. It encodes CASSQSQGPGNTIYF.

This clone was observed a single time. The chain uses TRBV14 and TRBJ2-3, with 10 bases aligning to TRBD2. V lost 1 base to trimming and J lost 6 bases; unmatched junction nucleotides: 7. CDR3 size: 16 residues. CDR1 SGHDN and CDR2 FVKESK come from the germline V gene. CDR3 sequence (DNA): TGTGCCAGCAGCCAAGGAGCGGGAGGGCCGGCGGATACGCAGTATTTT. Its protein is CASSQGAGGPADTQYF.

In the case of this clone: At one end the junction does not follow the germline gene, possibly because of a read error. The CDR3 is CAWSAGNSGPHRRF. The DNA of the CDR3 is TGTGCCTGGAGTGCAGGAAACAGTGGGCCACATCGGCGCTTT. The genes are TRBV30 and TRBJ1-1; D gene uncertain. The V gene's germline CDR1 is GTSNPN and CDR2 SVGIG (reference sequence). This CDR3 spans 14 amino acids.

The chain carries TRBV5-4 and TRBJ2-7; 8 nucleotides match TRBD2. Per the germline V gene, CDR1 is SGHNT and CDR2 is YYREEE (reference sequence). V lost 0 bases to trimming and J lost 2 bases; unmatched junction nucleotides: 4. The CDR3 sequence is 15 residues long. The CDR3 region is CASSLGPAGAYEQYF. The DNA of the CDR3 is TGTGCCAGCAGCTTGGGCCCAGCGGGAGCCTACGAGCAGTACTTC.

The sample holds one count of this clone. This sequence joins TRBV28 and TRBJ2-7; 7 bases are a match to TRBD2. The ends lost 5 bases at V and 3 bases at J; junction bases unmatched: 7. The CDR3 length is 14 residues. The V gene's germline CDR1 is MDHEN and CDR2 SYDVKM. The CDR3 DNA reads TGTGCCAGCAGTAGAGGGACTACCGGCTACGAGCAGTACTTC. This codes for CASSRGTTGYEQYF.

The CDR3 here is CASSSWTGGLNTEAFF. The CDR3 nucleotides are TGCGCCAGCAGCTCCTGGACAGGGGGGCTGAACACTGAAGCTTTCTTT. The genes are TRBV5-1 and TRBJ1-1; TRBD1 matches 10 bases. Germline V gives CDR1 SGHRS, CDR2 YFSETQ. CDR3 length equals 16 residues. The V and J ends lost 3 bases and 0 bases, in that order; junction bases with no gene match: 5.

The chain links TRBV7-2 to TRBJ1-5; weak D call: TRBD1 (6 bases). There are 14 residues in the CDR3. Germline V gene sequence: CDR1 SGHTA, CDR2 FQGNSA. V lost 5 bases, J lost 4 bases, and 12 bases lay in between. CDR3 sequence: CASSGGQRNQPQHF. The CDR3 bases are TGTGCCAGCAGCGGCGGACAGAGAAATCAGCCCCAGCATTTT.

The rearrangement links TRBV7-9 to TRBJ1-3; 7 bases are shared with TRBD1. V was clipped by 2 bases and J by 0 bases; unmatched bases: 10. The CDR3 is 18 residues long. Germline lookup yields CDR1 SEHNR and CDR2 FQNEAQ (reference sequence). The CDR3 DNA reads TGTGCCAGCAGCTTACGACAGGGTCATTCCCTCTCTGGAAACACCATATATTTT. Amino acids: CASSLRQGHSLSGNTIYF.

The rearrangement links TRBV9 to TRBJ2-3; possibly TRBD1 for D (5 bases). There are 14 residues in the CDR3. Germline V gene sequence: CDR1 SGDLS, CDR2 YYNGEE. Trimming took off 3 bases at V and 3 bases at J, with 11 bases between the two ends. In nucleotides, the CDR3 is TGTGCCAGCAGCGATACGCACAGGACAGATACGCAGTATTTT. This gives the protein CASSDTHRTDTQYF.

The chain couples TRBV5-1 to TRBJ2-6; D gene ambiguous. The CDR3 totals 14 residues. V gave up 4 bases and J gave up 1 base, with 6 bases separating them. Germline V gene data show CDR1 as SGHRS and CDR2 as YFSETQ. The CDR3 region is CASSARSGANVLTF. The CDR3 DNA is TGCGCCAGCAGCGCCCGATCTGGGGCCAACGTCCTGACTTTC. Full variable domain (missing parts from reference TRBV5-1 and TRBJ2-6): KAGVTQTPRYLIKTRGQQVTLSCSPISGHRSVSWYQQTPGQGLQFLFEYFSETQRNKGNFPGRFSGRQFSNSRSEMNVSTLELGDSALYLCASSARSGANVLTFGAGSRLTVL.

The V gene is TRBV15, the J gene TRBJ2-4; D gene ambiguous. The germline CDR1 and CDR2 sequences are LNHNV and YYDKDF (reference sequence). The CDR3 covers 14 residues. V was clipped by 0 bases and J by 9 bases, with 12 bases between them. As DNA, the CDR3 is TGTGCCACCAGCAGAGATACCCCCCTTAGCATTCAGTACTTC. Protein: CATSRDTPLSIQYF.

The chain is built from TRBV5-1 and TRBJ2-1; D ambiguous. Germline V lookup: CDR1 SGHRS, CDR2 YFSETQ. Deletions cut 0 bases from V and 0 bases from J, with 10 bases between. This CDR3 region has 16 residues. The CDR3 DNA reads as TGCGCCAGCAGCTTGGGATCCTTCAGCTCCTACAATGAGCAGTTCTTC. Protein product: CASSLGSFSSYNEQFF.

The J gene is TRBJ2-5, the V gene TRBV6-1, with 9 bases matching TRBD1. TRBJ2-7 matches the DNA end more closely, so the J call is doubtful. From germline, CDR1 is MNHNS and CDR2 SASEGT. The CDR3 is 15 residues long. This CDR3 reads CASSEMGQGAYEQYF. CDR3 sequence (DNA): TGTGCCAGCAGTGAGATGGGACAGGGCGCGTACGAGCAGTACTTC.

The chain uses TRBV7-8 and TRBJ1-3, with TRBD1 identical over 8 bases. Germline CDR1 is SGHVS and CDR2 is FQNEAQ. The CDR3 loop spans 15 amino acids. J lost 4 bases, V lost 5 bases, and 7 bases had no gene match. The CDR3 sequence: CASSGDRGAGNTIYF. The CDR3 nucleotides read TGTGCCAGCAGCGGCGACAGGGGAGCCGGAAACACCATATATTTT.

This chain connects TRBV10-1 to TRBJ2-7; 13 nucleotides match TRBD2. J gave up 3 bases and V 3 bases, and 2 bases lay outside the gene matches. The CDR3 is 15 residues long. In germline, CDR1 is WNHNN, CDR2 SYGVQD (reference sequence). CDR3 loop: CASSELAGGDYEQYF. CDR3 DNA: TGCGCCAGCAGTGAACTAGCGGGAGGGGACTACGAGCAGTACTTC.

The rearrangement links TRBV11-2 to TRBJ1-4; D is unresolved. V was trimmed by 3 bases and J by 10 bases, leaving 15 bases between them. Germline V CDR1 and CDR2: SGHAT, FQNNGV. This CDR3 is 14 amino acids long. This CDR3 is CASSFNGSGRKLFF. In DNA, the CDR3 is TGTGCCAGCAGCTTTAATGGTTCGGGGAGAAAACTGTTTTTT.

This chain uses TRBV6-1 with TRBJ1-4; 8 nucleotides agree with TRBD1. V dropped 6 bases and J dropped 8; count of bases not matched to a gene: 11. The CDR3 contains 15 residues. Germline V gives CDR1 MNHNS, CDR2 SASEGT. DNA for the CDR3: TGTGCCAGCAGGGTAGAGGACAGGGCGAGAGAAAAACTGTTTTTT. It codes for CASRVEDRAREKLFF.

V is TRBV5-4 and J is TRBJ2-7; 8 nucleotides agree with TRBD2. The germline V gene encodes CDR1 SGHNT and CDR2 YYREEE (reference sequence). V gave up 2 bases and J gave up 5 bases; unmatched junction bases: 9. The CDR3 extends over 15 amino acids. The CDR3 loop is CASSFPGLGGNEQYF. The CDR3 bases are TGTGCCAGCAGCTTTCCGGGACTAGGTGGTAACGAGCAGTACTTC. Based on the CDR3 plus reference TRBV5-4 and TRBJ2-7, the full variable domain is ETGVTQSPTHLIKTRGQQVTLRCSSQSGHNTVSWYQQALGQGPQFIFQYYREEENGRGNFPPRFSGLQFPNYSSELNVNALELDDSALYLCASSFPGLGGNEQYFGPGTRLTVT.

This clone was seen a few times. The CDR3 sequence: CASSPRAQGTSGSYEQYF. CDR3 nucleotides: TGTGCCAGCAGCCCTAGGGCCCAAGGGACTAGCGGATCCTACGAGCAGTACTTC. The chain employs TRBV7-8 and TRBJ2-7, with 11 bases aligning to TRBD2. This CDR3 comprises 18 residues. CDR1 SGHVS and CDR2 FQNEAQ come from the germline V gene. The J segment lost 1 base and the V segment lost 5 bases, leaving 13 bases of the junction unmatched.

This clone showed up just once. The chain carries TRBV28 and TRBJ1-5; D not resolved. The CDR3 contains 12 residues. Germline-derived CDR1 and CDR2 are MDHEN and SYDVKM. Trimming removed 5 bases at V and 6 bases at J, with 8 bases between. The CDR3 DNA is TGTGCCAGCAGTCCCCTAGCTCAGCCCCAGCATTTT. This encodes CASSPLAQPQHF.

Points on this clone: The sample contains more than one DNA sequence encoding this CDR3. The CDR3 sequence: CASSLEGLAGDEQYF. The CDR3 nucleotides read TGCGCCAGCAGCTTGGAAGGACTAGCGGGAGATGAGCAGTACTTC. The rearrangement uses TRBV5-1 and TRBJ2-7; 13 bases match TRBD2. The germline CDR1 and CDR2 sequences are SGHRS and YFSETQ. This CDR3 region has 15 residues. Trimming removed 0 bases from V and 7 bases from J; junction bases left unmatched: 4.

A remark on this clone: Other DNA sequences in the sample encode the same CDR3. The DNA of the CDR3 is TGTGCCATCAGGGGACAGGGGGGCACTGAAGCTTTCTTT. Translated, it gives CAIRGQGGTEAFF. This chain connects TRBV10-3 to TRBJ1-1, with 11 bases identical to TRBD1. This CDR3 region has 13 residues. Germline V gene lookup returns CDR1 ENHRY and CDR2 SYGVKD. The V gene end was trimmed by 6 bases and the J gene end by 4 bases; junction bases not matched to a gene: 1.

Turning to this clone: Within the sample, other DNA sequences also encode this same CDR3. The rearrangement uses TRBV5-4 and TRBJ2-5, with 8 bases aligning to TRBD2. V shed 0 bases and J 4 bases; nucleotides not matched to a gene: 2. Per germline, CDR1 SGHNT and CDR2 YYREEE (reference sequence). This CDR3 spans 14 amino acids. CDR3 bases: TGTGCCAGCAGCTTGGCGGGAGGGGGAGAGACCCAGTACTTC. Translated: CASSLAGGGETQYF.

This chain joins TRBV6-1 and TRBJ2-3; 7 positions match TRBD1. The CDR3 covers 15 residues. V shed 6 bases and J 2 bases; nucleotides not matched to a gene: 8. The germline gives CDR1 MNHNS, CDR2 SASEGT. The CDR3 DNA follows: TGTGCCAGCAGGGGCCGGGACAGACTCACAGATACGCAGTATTTT. Residues: CASRGRDRLTDTQYF.